This TCR beta chain emerged from a study of blood T cell repertoires in COVID-19. Study background: Italy, Spain and the United States were the sources of the convalescent and acute COVID-19 samples. The cDNA or gDNA used as material had been derived from T cells, B-cell-depleted T cells, or PBMCs.

Seattle patient enrollment occurred during active infection, with longitudinal follow-up thereafter. Profiled with immunoSEQ multiplex PCR; TCRdb holds only in-frame clones, not every one. Altogether about 480,000 clones are present, about 91% being singletons, with the ten largest covering roughly 12%. V dropped 6 bases and J dropped 4; count of bases not matched to a gene: 9. Germline V gene sequence: CDR1 MNHEY, CDR2 SMNVEV (reference sequence). CDR3 size: 15 residues. The receptor comes from a woman in her forties or fifties with COVID-19, enrolled during active disease. This rearrangement joins TRBV27 to TRBJ2-1, with 7 bases fitting TRBD1. The material sequenced was peripheral blood. In DNA form, the CDR3 reads TGTGCCAGCAGCCCCTCAAGGGGACAGTACAATGAGCAGTTCTTC. Translated, it gives CASSPSRGQYNEQFF.